The 20 T cell receptor beta chains below all came from one sample that was sequenced in a study of long-term antiretroviral therapy in people with HIV. The immunoSEQ assay was v3.0, run at survey level. Clones were read by immunoSEQ multiplex PCR, and TCRdb kept only the in-frame ones, dropping some. The sample holds more than 12,000 clones, 77% seen once. Specimen: unsorted PBMCs, collected 1.3 years before starting antiretroviral therapy. The source is a middle-aged man with HIV.

This clone was recorded only once. The chain has TRBV5-1 and TRBJ2-1; D unresolved. Germline V gene data show CDR1 as SGHRS and CDR2 as YFSETQ. V dropped 0 bases and J dropped 5 bases, with 6 bases sitting between them. This CDR3 spans 13 amino acids. The CDR3 region has the DNA TGCGCCAGCAGCTTGGGAACGAACAATGAGCAGTTCTTC. Translated: CASSLGTNNEQFF.

The chain links TRBV6-1 to TRBJ1-2; TRBD1 matches 10 bases. V shed 2 bases and J 8 bases; nucleotides not matched to a gene: 11. The CDR3 consists of 16 residues. Germline loops: CDR1 MNHNS, CDR2 SASEGT. DNA of the CDR3: TGTGCCAGCAGTGAATCCCCCGGACAGGGGGTATTAGGCTACACCTTC. Translating gives CASSESPGQGVLGYTF.

The chain carries TRBV5-1 and TRBJ2-1; D ambiguous. The CDR3 runs 11 residues. V dropped 3 bases and J dropped 9 bases, with 7 bases sitting between them. Germline V CDR1 and CDR2: SGHRS, YFSETQ. The DNA of the CDR3 is TGCGCCAGCAGCTACCTTTTTGAGCAGTTCTTC. This sequence encodes CASSYLFEQFF.

The chain joins TRBV2 to TRBJ2-3; 7 nucleotides line up with TRBD1. Losses at the gene ends were 8 bases for V and 0 bases for J; bases not matched to a gene: 8. This CDR3 is built from 15 residues. CDR1 SNHLY and CDR2 FYNNEI come from the germline V gene. CDR3 in amino acids: CASGPGTASTDTQYF. Here the CDR3 DNA reads TGTGCCAGCGGACCCGGGACAGCAAGCACAGATACGCAGTATTTT.

This clone was found a few times. This sequence joins TRBV5-1 and TRBJ2-5; 7 positions match TRBD2. Germline V gene lookup returns CDR1 SGHRS and CDR2 YFSETQ. There are 13 residues in the CDR3. The junction had 4 bases not matched to a gene; V was cut back by 4 bases and J by 4 bases. CDR3 nucleotides: TGCGCCAGCAGCCCGACTAGCAGAGAGACCCAGTACTTC. Amino acids: CASSPTSRETQYF.

The chain joins TRBV7-9 to TRBJ2-2; TRBD1 is a possible D gene (5 bases). CDR1 is SEHNR and CDR2 is FQNEAQ in the germline V gene (reference sequence). The CDR3 loop spans 13 amino acids. Trimming pared 1 base from V and 6 bases from J, leaving 6 bases between. CDR3 DNA sequence: TGTGCCAGCAGCTTAGAAGGGGCCGGGGAGCTGTTTTTT. It codes for CASSLEGAGELFF.

The table lists this clone with a few counts. V gene TRBV2 combines with J gene TRBJ2-7, with D perhaps matching TRBD1 (5 bases). The V gene's germline CDR1 is SNHLY and CDR2 FYNNEI. V lost 10 bases, J lost 6 bases, and 22 bases lay in between. CDR3 length equals 14 residues. The CDR3 bases are TGTGCCACCCAGGACAAGACCCCTACAGGCGAGCAGTACTTC. Its protein is CATQDKTPTGEQYF.

This CDR3 reads CASSPDSYEQYF. CDR3 bases: TGTGCCAGCTCCCCTGACTCCTACGAGCAGTACTTC. The chain is built from TRBV18 and TRBJ2-7, with D hard to call. V was trimmed by 6 bases and J by 0 bases, leaving 6 bases between them. The germline V gene has CDR1 KGHSH and CDR2 LQKENI. The CDR3 sequence is 12 residues long.

This clone was found a few times. The V and J genes are TRBV5-1 and TRBJ1-1, with D unresolved. This CDR3 contains 13 residues. V was clipped by 6 bases and J by 2 bases, with 11 bases between them. CDR1 SGHRS and CDR2 YFSETQ come from the germline V gene. This chain's CDR3 is CASKEGANTEAFF. In DNA form, the CDR3 reads TGCGCCAGCAAAGAAGGTGCCAACACTGAAGCTTTCTTT.

Here the CDR3 reads CASSLKGEDTQYF. The CDR3 region has the DNA TGTGCCAGCAGCTTAAAGGGGGAAGATACGCAGTATTTT. The chain links TRBV13 to TRBJ2-3, with D perhaps matching TRBD1 (6 bases). Trimming shortened V by 2 bases and J by 5 bases, and 8 bases separated the two germline ends. The CDR3 contains 13 residues. Per the germline V gene, CDR1 is PRHDT and CDR2 is FYEKMQ (reference sequence).

The rearrangement links TRBV27 to TRBJ1-2; TRBD1 matches at 8 bases. The CDR3 extends over 15 amino acids. V lost 6 bases to trimming and J lost 3 bases; unmatched junction nucleotides: 9. Germline CDR1 MNHEY, CDR2 SMNVEV (reference sequence). In DNA form, the CDR3 reads TGTGCCAGCAGAATACAGGGGGATATAGACTATGGCTACACCTTC. Amino acids: CASRIQGDIDYGYTF.

The rearrangement links TRBV7-9 to TRBJ2-7; D is tentatively TRBD1 or TRBD2 (5 bases each). Trimming shortened V by 2 bases and J by 6 bases, and 17 bases separated the two germline ends. There are 15 residues in the CDR3. The germline V gene encodes CDR1 SEHNR and CDR2 FQNEAQ (reference sequence). CDR3 protein: CASSLNFRGAGEQYF. The CDR3 DNA reads as TGTGCCAGCAGCTTAAATTTCAGAGGGGCAGGCGAGCAGTACTTC. Using reference TRBV7-9 and TRBJ2-7 for the parts outside the CDR3, the full variable domain is DTGVSQNPRHKITKRGQNVTFRCDPISEHNRLYWYRQTLGQGPEFLTYFQNEAQLEKSRLLSDRFSAERPKGSFSTLEIQRTEQGDSAMYLCASSLNFRGAGEQYFGPGTRLTVT.

This rearrangement joins TRBV27 to TRBJ2-1; 12 bases fit TRBD2. This CDR3 is 16 amino acids long. Germline CDR1 and CDR2: MNHEY and SMNVEV (reference sequence). Trimming took 5 bases from V and 9 from J; bases not matched to a gene: 11. CDR3 bases: TGTGCCAGCAGTCCTGCCCTAGCGGGGGGGCCGGGTGAGCAGTTCTTC. This translates into CASSPALAGGPGEQFF.

CDR3 residues: CASTGTANSGNTIYF. The CDR3, as DNA: TGTGCCAGTACTGGCACAGCGAACTCTGGAAACACCATATATTTT. V gene TRBV19 combines with J gene TRBJ1-3, with D unresolved. Germline V gives CDR1 LNHDA, CDR2 SQIVND (reference sequence). CDR3 length equals 15 residues. V shed 7 bases and J shed 0 bases, with 13 bases lying between them.

This chain uses TRBV10-3 with TRBJ2-2, with unresolved D. The CDR3 runs 15 residues. V lost 5 bases, J lost 1 base, and 11 bases lay in between. Germline CDR1 and CDR2: ENHRY and SYGVKD. The CDR3, as DNA: TGTGCCATCAGTATGGGGTTTAAGAACACCGGGGAGCTGTTTTTT. It specifies CAISMGFKNTGELFF.

For the CDR3, the DNA is TGTGCCATCAGTGAATCGAGTTGGGGCGGAGGCCGGTTGGAGCAGTACTTC. Encoded protein: CAISESSWGGGRLEQYF. The V and J genes are TRBV10-3 and TRBJ2-7; D is tentatively TRBD1 or TRBD2 (5 bases each). Per germline, CDR1 ENHRY and CDR2 SYGVKD. The CDR3 is 17 amino acids. Trimming took off 3 bases at V and 7 bases at J, with 25 bases between the two ends.

The CDR3 loop is CAISQGGNNSPLHF. CDR3 nucleotides: TGTGCCATCAGTCAGGGGGGTAATAATTCACCCCTCCACTTT. The V call is TRBV10-3, the J call TRBJ1-6, with 7 bases identical to TRBD1. Trimming at V came to 5 bases and at J to 5 bases, leaving 3 bases not matched to a gene. Germline V gene data show CDR1 as ENHRY and CDR2 as SYGVKD. The length of the CDR3 is 14 residues.

The chain is built from TRBV7-2 and TRBJ1-5, with 7 positions matching TRBD1. The germline gives CDR1 SGHTA, CDR2 FQGNSA. The CDR3 spans 14 residues. V gave up 2 bases and J gave up 5 bases; unmatched junction bases: 3. As DNA, the CDR3 is TGTGCCAGCAGCTTACAGGGGGGGGATCAGCCCCAGCATTTT. The encoded protein is CASSLQGGDQPQHF.

The V and J genes are TRBV6-1 and TRBJ1-2; 9 positions agree with TRBD1. V dropped 10 bases and J dropped 3; count of bases not matched to a gene: 3. The CDR3 is made up of 12 amino acids. From germline, CDR1 is MNHNS and CDR2 SASEGT. The CDR3 DNA sequence: TGTGCCACTGGACAGGGGCACTATGGCTACACCTTC. As protein: CATGQGHYGYTF.

The chain uses TRBV7-8 and TRBJ1-5, with no clear D. There are 15 residues in the CDR3. Germline loops: CDR1 SGHVS, CDR2 FQNEAQ. The V gene lost 1 base and the J gene lost 0 bases, with 7 bases spanning the gap. The CDR3 nucleotides are TGTGCCAGCAGCTTAGAGACACTTAGCAATCAGCCCCAGCATTTT. Encoded protein: CASSLETLSNQPQHF.